This T cell receptor beta chain was profiled in a study of blood T cell repertoires in COVID-19. Germline-derived CDR1 and CDR2 are MNHNY and SVGAGI (reference sequence). Trimming pared 2 bases from V and 8 bases from J, leaving 9 bases between. CDR3 length: 13 amino acids. As handled by the study authors: Scientists estimated how many nucleated cells there were by amplifying reference gene primers. The method was immunoSEQ multiplex PCR; TCRdb's version includes in-frame clones alone and lacks a portion of them. D and trimming were read from the DNA, whereas the V and J calls and clone size are those reported in that table. The profile shows nearly 50,000 clones, approximately 84% of them singletons.

This receptor was obtained from a woman of 80 years or more with COVID-19, enrolled during active disease. The rearrangement uses TRBV6-6 and TRBJ1-4; D not certain. Sequencing was performed on peripheral blood. The CDR3 spells CASSYQYREKLFF. The CDR3 bases are TGTGCCAGCAGTTACCAATACCGGGAAAAACTGTTTTTT.